The entry below gives a single TCR beta chain sequence along with its context. Assay: immunoSEQ multiplex PCR; the TCRdb copy retains only in-frame clones and omits some. The sample consists of 180,000 or so clones, approximately 83% of them appearing once. The data were taken from a study of blood T cell repertoires in COVID-19. Study-wide context: COVID-19 samples from acute and convalescent phases originated in the United States, Italy and Spain. The cDNA or gDNA used as material had been derived from T cells, B-cell-depleted T cells, or PBMCs.

The CDR3 has 15 amino acids. The germline V gene encodes CDR1 SGHKS and CDR2 YYEKEE (reference sequence). V gave up 3 bases and J gave up 9 bases; unmatched junction bases: 8. The specimen was peripheral blood. The chain couples TRBV5-5 to TRBJ2-7, with TRBD2 matching 14 bases. This TCR came from a human donor with active or convalescent COVID-19. The donor label of this sample is uncertain. CDR3 DNA sequence: TGTGCCAGCAGCTCGCGACTAGCGGGAGGGCCGGTGCAGTACTTC. Its protein product is CASSSRLAGGPVQYF.